This is a list of T cell receptor beta chains from one sample in a study of T cell changes during pregnancy in multiple sclerosis. Sequenced by immunoSEQ multiplex PCR; TCRdb stores in-frame clones only, minus some. The sample includes tens of thousands of clones, 80% to 90% of them seen just once. Sequenced material: CD4+ T cells from peripheral blood mononuclear cells, taken in the first trimester of pregnancy. These receptors came from a female donor with multiple sclerosis, enrolled in a pregnancy study. Both conserved end residues are part of each CDR3. D genes are given only for firm matches. The size field is filled for only some rows; it gives once, few, many or a size class.

cdr3_aa cdr3_nt clone_size d_call j_call v_call
CASSLEDRGSEAFF TGTGCCAGCAGCTTAGAGGACAGGGGATCTGAAGCTTTCTTT few TRBD1 TRBJ1-1 TRBV7-9
CASRRGLAGSYEQYF TGTGCCAGCAGAAGGGGACTAGCGGGCTCCTACGAGCAGTACTTC . TRBD2 TRBJ2-7 TRBV2
CASRPPQRTYEQYF TGTGCCAGCAGGCCCCCACAGAGAACCTACGAGCAGTACTTC . . TRBJ2-7 TRBV28
CAWSPRTDYNEQFF TGTGCCTGGAGCCCGAGGACAGACTACAATGAGCAGTTCTTC . . TRBJ2-1 TRBV30
CASSAKAYNEQFF TGTGCCAGCAGCGCTAAAGCCTACAATGAGCAGTTCTTC . . TRBJ2-1 TRBV6-1
CASSLVTTPWFF TGTGCCAGCAGCTTAGTAACGACACCATGGTTCTTC . . TRBJ2-1 TRBV7-9
CATRKGGGELFF TGTGCCACCAGGAAAGGGGGCGGGGAGCTGTTTTTT . . TRBJ2-2 TRBV27
CASSLTTGTGRREQYF TGCGCCAGCAGCTTGACAACCGGGACAGGTAGACGCGAGCAGTACTTC . TRBD1 TRBJ2-7 TRBV5-1
CASSFRGVLAGGLFF TGTGCCAGCAGTTTTCGAGGGGTCCTAGCGGGAGGTTTGTTCTTC once TRBD2 TRBJ2-1 TRBV28
CASSLKSGQAYSIDGYTF TGTGCCAGCAGCCTCAAATCGGGACAGGCCTACTCCATCGATGGCTACACCTTC once TRBD1 TRBJ1-2 TRBV9
CASSVGSQSSYEQYF TGTGCCAGCAGCGTCGGTAGCCAGAGCTCCTACGAGCAGTACTTC . . TRBJ2-7 TRBV9
CASSLMGHFSGNTIYF TGTGCCAGCAGCTTAATGGGACACTTCTCTGGAAACACCATATATTTT . . TRBJ1-3 TRBV7-3
CSVDGGRRYNEQFF TGCAGCGTTGACGGTGGGAGGAGATACAATGAGCAGTTCTTC . . TRBJ2-1 TRBV29-1
CASSLGTGPSYEQYF TGTGCCAGCAGCTTGGGGACAGGCCCTTCCTACGAGCAGTACTTC . TRBD1 TRBJ2-7 TRBV5-5
CASSLGASGYEQYF TGCGCCAGCAGCTTGGGCGCGTCGGGGTACGAGCAGTACTTC . . TRBJ2-7 TRBV5-1
CASSGGWSRSNRETQYF TGTGCCAGCAGTGGCGGGTGGTCCAGATCAAACCGGGAGACCCAGTACTTC . . TRBJ2-5 TRBV25-1
CASKAGTANTGELFF TGCGCCAGCAAGGCGGGGACAGCGAACACCGGGGAGCTGTTTTTT . . TRBJ2-2 TRBV5-1
CASSRRGSAGGRSAGELFF TGTGCCAGCAGCCGGAGGGGATCCGCGGGAGGTCGGTCGGCCGGGGAGCTGTTTTTT . TRBD2 TRBJ2-2 TRBV5-4
CASSLDSFTDTQYF TGTGCCAGCAGCTTGGACAGCTTCACAGATACGCAGTATTTT once . TRBJ2-3 TRBV5-4
CAIRNRGHEQYF TGTGCCATCAGGAACAGGGGCCACGAGCAGTACTTC once TRBD1 TRBJ2-7 TRBV10-3
CSVEENTGEEQFF TGCAGCGTTGAAGAAAACACGGGAGAAGAGCAGTTCTTC . . TRBJ2-1 TRBV29-1
CASSSPGTAYEQYF TGTGCCAGCAGCTCCCCCGGGACAGCCTACGAGCAGTACTTC . TRBD1 TRBJ2-7 TRBV7-2
CASSTRTGGNTEAFF TGTGCCAGCAGCACCCGGACAGGCGGAAACACTGAAGCTTTCTTT . TRBD1 TRBJ1-1 TRBV14
CAPYNREGYEQFF TGTGCCCCCTATAACCGGGAGGGGTATGAGCAGTTCTTC . TRBD2 TRBJ2-1 TRBV15
CSVRQGASYGYTF TGCAGCGTCCGACAGGGGGCGTCCTATGGCTACACCTTC . TRBD1 TRBJ1-2 TRBV29-1
CASSGLAGTEQYF TGTGCCAGCAGCGGACTAGCGGGAACCGAGCAGTACTTC . TRBD2 TRBJ2-7 TRBV2
CASSFSNLDSYGYTF TGTGCCAGCAGCTTTTCGAATTTGGACAGCTATGGCTACACCTTC . . TRBJ1-2 TRBV5-4
CASSTETSPGNTIYF TGTGCCAGCAGTACTGAGACAAGTCCTGGAAACACCATATATTTT . . TRBJ1-3 TRBV2